The 4 T cell receptor beta chains presented below share a single source sample, sequenced in a study of T cell responses to AZD1222 COVID-19 vaccine. The method was immunoSEQ multiplex PCR; TCRdb's version includes in-frame clones alone and lacks a portion of them. Of fewer than 95,000 clones in the sample, about 88% are singletons; the top ten hold around 5.5%. The material sequenced was peripheral blood, taken 28 days after the second AZD1222 dose. All receptors derive from an adult who received the AZD1222 COVID-19 vaccine.

V gene TRBV2 combines with J gene TRBJ1-5, with D unresolved. The ends were cut back, 0 bases at V and 0 bases at J, with 12 bases in the middle. Germline V gene data show CDR1 as SNHLY and CDR2 as FYNNEI. This CDR3 spans 17 amino acids. This chain's CDR3 is CASSEAVQLNSNQPQHF. As DNA, the CDR3 is TGTGCCAGCAGTGAAGCGGTTCAGCTAAATAGCAATCAGCCCCAGCATTTT.

This clone came up once. The genes are TRBV4-3 and TRBJ2-7, with D possibly being TRBD1 or TRBD2 (5 bases each). The CDR3 has 15 residues. CDR1 LGHNA and CDR2 YSLEER come from the germline V gene. Between the trimmed V and J ends, which lost 0 bases and 6 bases, there was a span of 15 bases. The CDR3 spells CASSQDRDGLLEQYF. The CDR3 coding sequence is TGCGCCAGCAGCCAAGATCGGGACGGTTTGCTCGAGCAGTACTTC.

In this sample, this clone turned up once. This chain connects TRBV27 to TRBJ1-1, with D perhaps matching TRBD1 (6 bases). The germline V gene encodes CDR1 MNHEY and CDR2 SMNVEV (reference sequence). This CDR3 spans 17 amino acids. V lost 4 bases and J lost 4, with 22 bases in between. The chain's CDR3 is CASSSKGGFGAGTEAFF. DNA of the CDR3: TGTGCCAGCAGTTCCAAGGGGGGCTTCGGGGCGGGCACTGAAGCTTTCTTT.

V and J are TRBV19 and TRBJ1-1; D perhaps matches TRBD1 (6 bases). This CDR3 contains 12 residues. Per germline, CDR1 LNHDA and CDR2 SQIVND (reference sequence). V lost 6 bases, J lost 7 bases, and 12 bases lay in between. CDR3 in DNA: TGTGCCAGTAGCCCAGGACAGCTTGAAGCTTTCTTT. Residues: CASSPGQLEAFF.